Following are 23 T cell receptor beta chains from one sample sequenced in a study of cytotoxic CD8 clonotypes in ibrutinib-treated CLL (TCRdb year 2021). The library was built by means of the immunoSEQ multiplex PCR assay. TCRdb limited this immuneACCESS table to in-frame rearrangements with V and J called. A share of clones is missing; checked studies link under half to unresolved V genes, and the rest is unexplained. Present in this sample are some 200,000 clones, more than 75% of which were seen just once. The ten largest clones take up 10% to 12% of the sample. This specimen's time point label, interpreted: 12 to 13 months on ibrutinib. The source material was PBMCs, sampled after 12 months of ibrutinib treatment. The receptors were sampled from a human donor with chronic lymphocytic leukemia.

The chain combines TRBV6-5 with TRBJ2-3; 7 bases fit TRBD1. The CDR3 totals 14 residues. CDR1 is MNHEY and CDR2 is SVGAGI in the germline V gene. With 7 bases clipped from V and 2 bases from J, the junction kept 6 bases outside the gene matches. The CDR3 nucleotides read TGTGCCAGCAAAGCCGGACAGGCCACAGATACGCAGTATTTT. Protein: CASKAGQATDTQYF.

Comments on this clone: The same CDR3 arises from other DNA sequences in this sample as well. CDR3 sequence reads: CASGGGATNEKLFF. For the CDR3, the DNA is TGTGCCAGCGGGGGGGGAGCAACTAATGAAAAACTGTTTTTT. The genes are TRBV27 and TRBJ1-4; TRBD1 might be the D (5 bases). V lost 8 bases, J lost 0 bases, and 10 bases lay in between. The CDR3 totals 14 residues. Per germline, CDR1 MNHEY and CDR2 SMNVEV (reference sequence).

V gene TRBV2 combines with J gene TRBJ1-2; 11 nucleotides agree with TRBD1. After removal of 10 bases from V and 8 bases from J, the junction contained 6 bases not matched to a gene. The germline CDR1 and CDR2 sequences are SNHLY and FYNNEI. This CDR3 has 12 residues. In DNA form, the CDR3 reads TGTGCCAAGGACAGGGGGCGCGGCGGCTACACCTTC. Its protein product is CAKDRGRGGYTF.

This clone has just a few counts. The V call is TRBV5-1, the J call TRBJ1-6, with D possibly TRBD1 on 5 matching bases. The CDR3 spans 14 residues. The V end lost 4 bases, the J end lost 14 bases, and 19 bases lay between the germline ends. CDR1 and CDR2 (germline): SGHRS, YFSETQ. This CDR3 is CASSADTPGGTLHF. The CDR3 region has the DNA TGCGCCAGCAGCGCGGACACTCCCGGGGGGACCCTCCACTTT.

This clone was seen a few times. The chain joins TRBV5-1 to TRBJ2-7, with D possibly called TRBD1 or TRBD2 (5 bases each). Trimming took off 4 bases at V and 9 bases at J, with 11 bases between the two ends. Germline loops: CDR1 SGHRS, CDR2 YFSETQ. The CDR3 loop spans 11 amino acids. The CDR3: CASSTGTRQYF. DNA for the CDR3: TGCGCCAGCAGCACCGGGACCCGGCAGTACTTC. Drawing the rest from reference TRBV5-1 and TRBJ2-7, the complete variable domain is KAGVTQTPRYLIKTRGQQVTLSCSPISGHRSVSWYQQTPGQGLQFLFEYFSETQRNKGNFPGRFSGRQFSNSRSEMNVSTLELGDSALYLCASSTGTRQYFGPGTRLTVT.

The CDR3 DNA reads TGTGCCAGCAGCTCGGGACAGGGAACCTACGAGCAGTACTTC. This encodes CASSSGQGTYEQYF. J is TRBJ2-7 and V is TRBV11-2, with 9 bases identical to TRBD1. Germline V CDR1 and CDR2: SGHAT, FQNNGV. The CDR3 contains 14 residues. The ends lost 4 bases at V and 2 bases at J; junction bases unmatched: 3.

This clone was seen more than once but under ten times. This chain joins TRBV28 and TRBJ1-5; D gene uncertain. This CDR3 is 13 amino acids long. The germline gives CDR1 MDHEN, CDR2 SYDVKM. With 11 bases removed from V and 3 bases from J, the gap between germline ends came to 14 bases. The DNA for the CDR3 is TGTGCCGCCTATTCGGGCCCCAATCAGCCCCAGCATTTT. It is translated as CAAYSGPNQPQHF.

The gene calls are TRBV2 and TRBJ1-5; 7 nucleotides agree with TRBD1. This CDR3 contains 14 residues. CDR1 and CDR2 from the germline V gene are SNHLY and FYNNEI. V lost 8 bases and J lost 7; bases outside the gene matches: 11. In nucleotides, the CDR3 is TGTGCCAGCGCAACCACAGGGGTTCAGCAGCCCCAGCATTTT. The encoded protein is CASATTGVQQPQHF.

This chain links TRBV10-3 with TRBJ2-3; the D is unclear. Germline CDR1 reads ENHRY; CDR2 reads SYGVKD. The CDR3 has 14 residues. V was cut by 6 bases and J by 2 bases, with 12 bases left in between. The CDR3 nucleotides are TGTGCCATCAGGAAGTGGGATCCCACAGATACGCAGTATTTT. Translation: CAIRKWDPTDTQYF.

As for this clone: This sample also contains other DNA sequences that code for the same CDR3. The chain couples TRBV10-3 to TRBJ1-5; tentative D call: TRBD1 (5 bases). V was cut by 6 bases and J by 1 base, with 7 bases left in between. This CDR3 is built from 13 residues. Germline CDR1 ENHRY, CDR2 SYGVKD. CDR3 in DNA: TGTGCCATCAGGGGGGACAGCAATCAGCCCCAGCATTTT. Amino acids: CAIRGDSNQPQHF.

This rearrangement joins TRBV11-2 to TRBJ1-1; possible D gene TRBD1, 5 bases. The CDR3 covers 16 residues. V lost 2 bases, J lost 1 base, and 14 bases lay in between. The germline V gene encodes CDR1 SGHAT and CDR2 FQNNGV. The DNA for the CDR3 is TGTGCCAGCAGCTTAAGGTGGGGACTGGCGAACACTGAAGCTTTCTTT. Translated, it gives CASSLRWGLANTEAFF.

This sequence joins TRBV7-6 and TRBJ2-7; 10 bases map to TRBD2. CDR3 size: 15 residues. V was pared by 1 base and J by 5 bases, with 5 bases of the junction left unmatched. From germline, CDR1 is SGHVS and CDR2 FNYEAQ. The CDR3 loop is CASSLEASGSHEQYF. In nucleotides, the CDR3 is TGTGCCAGCAGCTTAGAGGCTAGCGGGAGCCACGAGCAGTACTTC.

The chain uses TRBV7-9 and TRBJ2-6, with a weak D call TRBD2 (7 bases). Germline CDR1 SEHNR, CDR2 FQNEAQ (reference sequence). The V end lost 5 bases, the J end lost 2 bases, and 10 bases lay between the germline ends. CDR3 length: 15 amino acids. The CDR3 here is CASSRGDTGANVLTF. DNA of the CDR3: TGTGCCAGCAGCCGGGGGGACACTGGGGCCAACGTCCTGACTTTC.

Comment on this clone: Other nucleotide sequences from this sample produce the same CDR3. The chain recombines TRBV4-1 with TRBJ2-3; D is unclear. CDR3 length: 11 residues. CDR1 and CDR2 (germline): MGHRA, YSYEKL. The V end was cut by 0 bases, the J end by 5 bases, with 0 bases between. CDR3 nucleotide sequence: TGCGCCAGCAGCCAAGAAGATACGCAGTATTTT. Residues: CASSQEDTQYF.

The genes are TRBV2 and TRBJ2-7, with D possibly matching TRBD1 (6 bases). The CDR3 contains 13 residues. The germline V gene encodes CDR1 SNHLY and CDR2 FYNNEI. Trimming left V 3 bases short and J 7 bases short, with 13 bases between. CDR3 DNA: TGTGCCAGCAGTGAGGTGGGGGCAGGGGAGCAGTACTTC. This sequence encodes CASSEVGAGEQYF.

There are many counts of this clone. The CDR3 DNA reads as TGTGCCAGCAGCCAGGGTGGGGCCGGCACAGATACGCAGTATTTT. Protein sequence: CASSQGGAGTDTQYF. The V and J genes are TRBV9 and TRBJ2-3; tentatively, D is TRBD1 (5 bases). With 4 bases removed from V and 1 base from J, the gap between germline ends came to 13 bases. The germline gives CDR1 SGDLS, CDR2 YYNGEE. There are 15 residues in the CDR3.

DNA of the CDR3: TGTGCCAGCAGTTACTCGAGCCATAGTGGGCAGTTCTTC. The encoded protein is CASSYSSHSGQFF. The chain combines TRBV6-5 with TRBJ2-1; D is uncertain. Between the trimmed V and J ends, which lost 0 bases and 12 bases, there was a span of 12 bases. This CDR3 spans 13 amino acids. CDR1 and CDR2 from the germline V gene are MNHEY and SVGAGI.

This clone was recorded once. This chain uses TRBV5-4 with TRBJ2-3; 12 bases agree with TRBD2. The J segment lost 3 bases and the V segment lost 4 bases, leaving 9 bases of the junction unmatched. Germline CDR1 SGHNT, CDR2 YYREEE (reference sequence). The CDR3 runs 17 residues. The CDR3 sequence is CASSPLLAGGPTDTQYF. The CDR3 DNA reads as TGTGCCAGCAGCCCCCTTCTAGCGGGAGGGCCTACAGATACGCAGTATTTT.

The chain carries TRBV6-1 and TRBJ2-7; D call uncertain. The CDR3 length is 11 residues. V was cut by 1 base and J by 11 bases, with 9 bases left in between. Germline V gene sequence: CDR1 MNHNS, CDR2 SASEGT. In DNA, the CDR3 is TGTGCCAGCAGTGAAGTGGGGTTGGAGTACTTC. This codes for CASSEVGLEYF.

V usage is TRBV28 and J usage is TRBJ1-5, with D perhaps TRBD1 (5 bases). There are 12 residues in the CDR3. The germline CDR1 and CDR2 sequences are MDHEN and SYDVKM. V lost 3 bases and J 14 bases, leaving 14 bases between the germline ends. CDR3 in amino acids: CASSLVDSPKHF. CDR3 nucleotides: TGTGCCAGCAGTTTGGTAGACAGCCCGAAGCATTTT.

This clone was seen a few times. The rearrangement joins TRBV4-1 to TRBJ1-6; 8 bases match TRBD1. The CDR3 loop spans 15 amino acids. The germline V gene has CDR1 MGHRA and CDR2 YSYEKL. Trimming cost V 4 bases and J 5 bases; bases outside gene matches: 4. CDR3 amino acids: CASSLWTGNNSPLHF. The DNA for the CDR3 is TGCGCCAGCAGCCTGTGGACAGGGAATAATTCACCCCTCCACTTT.

V gene TRBV4-1 combines with J gene TRBJ1-1, with D possibly TRBD1 on 5 matching bases. V was pared by 1 base and J by 7 bases, with 10 bases between. This CDR3 is built from 13 residues. Germline CDR1 reads MGHRA; CDR2 reads YSYEKL. The chain's CDR3 is CASSQAPGYEAFF. Here the CDR3 DNA reads TGCGCCAGCAGCCAAGCGCCAGGGTATGAAGCTTTCTTT.

As DNA, the CDR3 is TGCGCCAGCAGCTTCCTGACAGGACTAAATTTTGTGCAGTACTTC. This codes for CASSFLTGLNFVQYF. The genes are TRBV5-1 and TRBJ2-7; D assignment may be TRBD1 or TRBD2 (6 bases each). The CDR3 has 15 amino acids. Germline lookup yields CDR1 SGHRS and CDR2 YFSETQ. Trimming took 2 bases from V and 9 from J, leaving 21 bases between them.